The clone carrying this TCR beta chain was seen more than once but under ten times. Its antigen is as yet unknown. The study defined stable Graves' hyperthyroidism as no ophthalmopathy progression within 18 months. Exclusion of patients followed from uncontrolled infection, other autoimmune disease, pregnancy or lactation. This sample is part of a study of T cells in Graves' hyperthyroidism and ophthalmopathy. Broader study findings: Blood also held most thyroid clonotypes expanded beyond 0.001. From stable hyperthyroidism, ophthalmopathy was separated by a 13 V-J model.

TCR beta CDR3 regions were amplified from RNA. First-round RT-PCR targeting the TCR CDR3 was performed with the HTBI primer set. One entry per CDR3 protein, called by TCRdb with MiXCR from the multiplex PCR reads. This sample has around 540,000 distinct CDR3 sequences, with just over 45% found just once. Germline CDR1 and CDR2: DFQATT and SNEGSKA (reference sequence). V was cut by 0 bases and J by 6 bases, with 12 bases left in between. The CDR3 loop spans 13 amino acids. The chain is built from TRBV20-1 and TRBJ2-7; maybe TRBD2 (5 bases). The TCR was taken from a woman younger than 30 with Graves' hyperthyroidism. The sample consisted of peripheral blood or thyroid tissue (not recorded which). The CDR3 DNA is TGCAGTGCTAGAGATCGGGTGGCGGGCGAGCAGTACTTC. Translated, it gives CSARDRVAGEQYF.